This TCR beta chain came from a study of blood T cells in healthy people across ages. Study summary: About one barcoded beta molecule per two T cells was captured by template switching.

Samples each yielded at least 6 micrograms of total RNA. Alongside a J-beta primer mix, a sample-barcoded 5' primer served in a second PCR lasting roughly 7 to 11 cycles. TCRdb passed the 5' RACE reads through MiXCR, listing each CDR3 protein once. Of 1 million to 1.2 million distinct CDR3 sequences detected, around two fifths appear once; the ten largest clones hold around 13%. The CDR3 is made up of 15 amino acids. Trimming took 3 bases from V and 8 from J; bases not matched to a gene: 10. The V gene's germline CDR1 is SGHTA and CDR2 FQGNSA. This TCR derives from a man aged 18 to 30 in good health. The V call is TRBV7-2, the J call TRBJ2-1; TRBD1 matches at 7 bases. The sequenced sample consisted of blood. The CDR3 coding sequence is TGTGCCAGCAGCTTCGACGGGACAGTTGGAGATGAGCAGTTCTTC. It translates to CASSFDGTVGDEQFF. Full variable domain (missing parts from reference TRBV7-2 and TRBJ2-1): GAGVSQSPSNKVTEKGKDVELRCDPISGHTALYWYRQSLGQGLEFLIYFQGNSAPDKSGLPSDRFSAERTGGSVSTLTIQRTQQEDSAVYLCASSFDGTVGDEQFFGPGTRLTVL.